A selection of T cell receptor beta chains follows, all from one sample in a study of blood T cell repertoires in COVID-19. This table comes from immunoSEQ multiplex PCR, and its TCRdb copy is limited to in-frame clones, with some not included. This repertoire shows about 18,000 clones, nearly 90% found once; its top ten account for approximately 10%. Material: peripheral blood. These receptor sequences come from a middle-aged man with active COVID-19. Both conserved end residues are part of each CDR3. D genes are given only for firm matches. Some rows have no size entry. The others give once, few or many, or a class for an expanded clone.

D gene	clone size	V gene	J gene	CDR3 protein	CDR3 DNA
TRBD2	-	TRBV5-1	TRBJ2-1	CASSPGLASPWYNEQFF	TGCGCCAGCAGCCCCGGACTAGCGTCCCCCTGGTACAATGAGCAGTTCTTC
-	-	TRBV19	TRBJ2-7	CASSIAHEGEDYEQYF	TGTGCCAGTAGTATCGCCCACGAGGGAGAAGATTACGAGCAGTACTTC
-	-	TRBV6-5	TRBJ2-7	CASSYSFVEKYEQYF	TGTGCCAGCAGTTACTCGTTTGTAGAGAAATACGAGCAGTACTTC
TRBD1	-	TRBV5-8	TRBJ1-5	CASSSGTGIGNQPQHF	TGTGCCAGCAGCTCCGGGACAGGGATAGGCAATCAGCCCCAGCATTTT
TRBD2	-	TRBV6-5	TRBJ2-7	CASSYSSRSGGYEQYF	TGTGCCAGCAGTTACTCGAGTCGGTCGGGGGGCTACGAGCAGTACTTC
-	-	TRBV7-9	TRBJ2-7	CASSSDLRASYEQYF	TGTGCCAGCAGCTCCGACCTGAGGGCCTCCTACGAGCAGTACTTC
TRBD1	-	TRBV19	TRBJ1-2	CASSIRSGTGEGYTF	TGTGCCAGTAGTATCCGATCGGGGACAGGGGAAGGCTACACCTTC
TRBD1	once	TRBV4-1	TRBJ2-7	CASSLGTGGSYEQYF	TGCGCCAGCAGCCTTGGGACAGGGGGCTCCTACGAGCAGTACTTC
-	-	TRBV6-1	TRBJ1-3	CASSASIQGSGNTIYF	TGTGCCAGCAGTGCTTCGATTCAGGGTTCAGGAAACACCATATATTTT
TRBD1	-	TRBV3-1/TRBV3-2	TRBJ1-2	CASSHLDRGYGYTF	TGTGCCAGCAGCCATCTGGACAGGGGCTATGGCTACACCTTC
TRBD2	-	TRBV10-3	TRBJ2-2	CAISPAGVVNTGELFF	TGTGCCATCAGTCCAGCGGGAGTGGTGAACACCGGGGAGCTGTTTTTT
TRBD1	-	TRBV6-6	TRBJ2-7	CASSYRGTGRNYEQYF	TGTGCCAGCAGTTACCGAGGGACAGGCCGAAACTACGAGCAGTACTTC
-	-	TRBV7-9	TRBJ2-7	CASSLGKQGTRAYEQYF	TGTGCCAGCAGCTTAGGGAAACAGGGGACTAGAGCTTACGAGCAGTACTTC
TRBD2	once	TRBV4-1	TRBJ2-1	CASRDGLARVHSQFF	TGCGCCAGCAGGGACGGACTAGCGAGAGTCCATTCGCAGTTCTTC
TRBD2	once	TRBV6-5	TRBJ2-1	CASSRVTSGSHEQFF	TGTGCCAGCAGCCGCGTGACTAGCGGGAGCCATGAGCAGTTCTTC
-	-	TRBV4-3	TRBJ1-2	CASSQDRGAGDTF	TGCGCCAGCAGCCAAGATCGGGGGGCGGGCGACACCTTC
-	-	TRBV6-5	TRBJ1-1	CASSYGEINTEAFF	TGTGCCAGCAGTTACGGGGAGATTAACACTGAAGCTTTCTTT
-	-	TRBV2	TRBJ1-2	CASSSGYGYTF	TGTGCCAGCTCCTCAGGCTATGGCTACACCTTC
TRBD2	-	TRBV5-1	TRBJ2-1	CASSLTGGSGDEQFF	TGCGCCAGCAGCTTGACTGGCGGGAGTGGCGATGAGCAGTTCTTC
TRBD1	-	TRBV11-2	TRBJ1-1	CASSGQGQVNTEAFF	TGTGCCAGCAGCGGACAGGGACAAGTGAACACTGAAGCTTTCTTT
-	once	TRBV7-3	TRBJ2-2	CASSPQIRGQVAGELFF	TGTGCCAGCAGCCCCCAAATCCGAGGCCAAGTAGCCGGGGAGCTGTTTTTT
TRBD1	-	TRBV29-1	TRBJ1-2	CSGGQGAGYGYTF	TGCAGCGGGGGACAGGGGGCAGGCTATGGCTACACCTTC
-	-	TRBV24-1	TRBJ2-3	CATSATRGTDTQYF	TGTGCCACCAGCGCGACACGAGGCACAGATACGCAGTATTTT
-	-	TRBV19	TRBJ2-7	CASSIEDRSYDEQYF	TGTGCCAGTAGTATAGAAGACAGATCCTATGACGAGCAGTACTTC
-	-	TRBV7-2	TRBJ2-1	CASSLARTPGGFF	TGTGCCAGCAGCTTAGCGCGGACGCCCGGAGGGTTCTTC
-	-	TRBV19	TRBJ2-6	CASSISGFGANVLTF	TGTGCCAGTAGTATATCCGGGTTTGGGGCCAACGTCCTGACTTTC
TRBD1	-	TRBV3-1/TRBV3-2	TRBJ2-7	CASSPATGGPYEQYF	TGTGCCAGCAGCCCCGCGACAGGGGGCCCCTACGAGCAGTACTTC
-	-	TRBV5-1	TRBJ1-3	CASGTTDSGNTIYF	TGCGCCAGCGGGACAACCGACTCTGGAAACACCATATATTTT
-	-	TRBV10-3	TRBJ1-2	CAISAREEGGYTF	TGTGCCATCAGTGCGAGGGAGGAAGGTGGCTACACCTTC
TRBD1	-	TRBV10-1	TRBJ1-3	CASSATGSGNTIYF	TGCGCCAGCAGCGCGACAGGGTCTGGAAACACCATATATTTT
TRBD1	-	TRBV10-1	TRBJ2-7	CASSRDRARHEQYF	TGCGCCAGCAGTCGGGACAGGGCCCGCCACGAGCAGTACTTC
-	once	TRBV5-1	TRBJ1-5	CASSLTAGNQPQHF	TGCGCCAGCAGCTTGACAGCTGGCAATCAGCCCCAGCATTTT
TRBD2	-	TRBV5-4	TRBJ2-3	CASSLGLSGSGTDTQYF	TGTGCCAGCAGCTTGGGCCTTAGCGGGAGTGGCACAGATACGCAGTATTTT
-	-	TRBV4-1	TRBJ1-3	CASSHGRSSGNTIYF	TGCGCCAGCAGCCACGGTCGTAGCTCTGGAAACACCATATATTTT
TRBD2	-	TRBV13	TRBJ2-3	CASRRAGGSDTQYF	TGTGCCAGCAGAAGAGCGGGAGGATCAGATACGCAGTATTTT
-	once	TRBV20-1	TRBJ2-7	CSARGPRREYF	TGCAGTGCTAGAGGGCCCCGCCGGGAGTACTTC
-	once	TRBV11-2	TRBJ2-7	CASSLFSVREYRHEQYF	TGTGCCAGCAGCTTATTTAGCGTCCGGGAGTACCGCCACGAGCAGTACTTC
-	-	TRBV12-3/TRBV12-4	TRBJ1-4	CASSKGLHEKLFF	TGTGCCAGCAGCAAGGGACTCCATGAAAAACTGTTTTTT
-	few	TRBV6-5	TRBJ1-6	CASSYSQSGNSPLHF	TGTGCCAGCAGTTACTCGCAGTCGGGTAATTCACCCCTCCACTTT
-	-	TRBV5-6	TRBJ2-7	CASSFGANYEQYF	TGTGCCAGCAGCTTTGGGGCTAACTACGAGCAGTACTTC